A selection of T cell receptor beta chains follows, all from one sample in a study of beta chain features in type 1 diabetes. Clones were read by immunoSEQ multiplex PCR, and TCRdb kept only the in-frame ones, dropping some. The sample has about 250,000 clones; over 12% are singletons. Input material: naive CD4+ T cells from blood. These receptors were taken from a woman aged 40 to 49 in good health. The conserved cysteine and the conserved F or W are not part of the CDR3 here.

CDR3aa,v_gene,j_gene
ASTGSGANVLT,TRBV25-1,TRBJ2-6
ASSPIQGNYGYT,TRBV14,TRBJ1-2
ASSPRFGKNIQY,TRBV7-2,TRBJ2-4
ASTPPLTGTRNTEAF,TRBV5-4,TRBJ1-1
ASSLGRVSGELF,TRBV7-9,TRBJ2-2
ASSFFTDTQY,TRBV7-2,TRBJ2-3
ASSVAGQGANYEQY,TRBV13,TRBJ2-7
ASREATNLYEQY,TRBV5-1,TRBJ2-7
SVSDGYT,TRBV29-1,TRBJ1-2
ASGLRVLEAGELF,TRBV12-5,TRBJ2-2
ASSGGLAGRGQY,TRBV5-1,TRBJ2-7
ASNRSGGKNTEAF,TRBV6-6,TRBJ1-1
ASSLRTGLAVSTDTQY,TRBV9,TRBJ2-3
ATRASGVTDTQY,TRBV6-6,TRBJ2-3
ASSLVAASGGIYEQY,TRBV11-2,TRBJ2-7
ASSLQGQDYGYT,TRBV5-1,TRBJ1-2
ASSYAGTENNYGYT,TRBV6-5,TRBJ1-2
ASSHGSGAPRRDQY,TRBV7-8,TRBJ2-5
ASSPDRFGQPQH,TRBV7-8,TRBJ1-5
ASSERGSYT,TRBV2,TRBJ1-2
ASEISGGSYNEQF,TRBV5-1,TRBJ2-1
ASSSSGGYEQY,TRBV7-2,TRBJ2-7
ASSLVGLAGEQF,TRBV7-2,TRBJ2-1
ASSMYASGDQETQY,TRBV19,TRBJ2-5
ASTKPVGGWTEAF,TRBV28,TRBJ1-1
SVDPSGGNTGELF,TRBV29-1,TRBJ2-2
ASSFQGINEQF,TRBV7-9,TRBJ2-1
ASSPGNAYNEQF,TRBV7-7,TRBJ2-1
ASSLLTGSTGELF,TRBV5-1,TRBJ2-2
ASSLDSGNTIY,TRBV7-2,TRBJ1-3
ASSLTGTSNIQY,TRBV7-9,TRBJ2-4
ASQDRGNQPQH,TRBV19,TRBJ1-5
SALNTEAF,TRBV20-1,TRBJ1-1
ASSLVGTANTGELF,TRBV5-5,TRBJ2-2
ASRGLAGMTLSGANVLT,TRBV2,TRBJ2-6
ASKIAGGYNEQF,TRBV5-1,TRBJ2-1
ASGFVRANEKLF,TRBV12-5,TRBJ1-4